The rows below give T cell receptor beta chains drawn from one sample of a study of blood T cell repertoires in COVID-19. Data came from immunoSEQ multiplex PCR; TCRdb stores just in-frame clones and leaves some out. Here the sample spans about 380,000 clones, roughly 91% being singletons. The specimen was PBMCs or T cells enriched from blood (not recorded which). These receptors came from a woman under 30 who had recovered from COVID-19. CDR3s leave out the opening cysteine and the closing phenylalanine or tryptophan. Size tells how often a clone was seen (once, few, many) or the class of an expanded clone, and some rows leave it out.

v_gene: TRBV7-2; abundance: -; j_gene: TRBJ1-3; CDR3aa: ASRPPSSGNTIY
v_gene: TRBV27; abundance: -; j_gene: TRBJ2-2; CDR3aa: ASSLTGTPNTGELF
v_gene: TRBV27; abundance: -; j_gene: TRBJ1-4; CDR3aa: ASSPTGDNEKLF
v_gene: TRBV10-3; abundance: -; j_gene: TRBJ1-1; CDR3aa: AITSDTVNTEAF
v_gene: TRBV4-1; abundance: -; j_gene: TRBJ1-2; CDR3aa: ASSQLGAANYGYT
v_gene: TRBV5-4; abundance: -; j_gene: TRBJ2-2; CDR3aa: ASSFGTGRTGELF
v_gene: TRBV4-1; abundance: few; j_gene: TRBJ2-7; CDR3aa: ASSQESGVQGYEQY
v_gene: TRBV12-3/TRBV12-4; abundance: -; j_gene: TRBJ2-2; CDR3aa: ASSKTGELF
v_gene: TRBV6-5; abundance: -; j_gene: TRBJ2-1; CDR3aa: ASSSTAGGPYNEQF
v_gene: TRBV5-6; abundance: few; j_gene: TRBJ1-4; CDR3aa: ASSLYRGNEKLF
v_gene: TRBV13; abundance: -; j_gene: TRBJ2-7; CDR3aa: ASSLFTRGYEQY
v_gene: TRBV6-5; abundance: -; j_gene: TRBJ2-2; CDR3aa: ASSYGDSYTGELF
v_gene: TRBV5-1; abundance: -; j_gene: TRBJ2-2; CDR3aa: ASSPKGAWPGELF
v_gene: TRBV13; abundance: -; j_gene: TRBJ2-7; CDR3aa: ASSLAQGYEQY
v_gene: TRBV28; abundance: once; j_gene: TRBJ1-5; CDR3aa: ASSLIHWTDSNQPQH
v_gene: TRBV5-4; abundance: -; j_gene: TRBJ2-5; CDR3aa: ASSLNYQETQY